This is a list of T cell receptor beta chains from one sample in a study of T cell responses to AZD1222 COVID-19 vaccine. Sequencing used immunoSEQ multiplex PCR; TCRdb keeps in-frame clones, though not all of them. This table holds 150,000 to 200,000 clones, 88% found once. Sequenced here: peripheral blood, sampled 28 days after the second AZD1222 dose. All receptors derive from an adult who received the AZD1222 COVID-19 vaccine. Each CDR3 is given with its conserved first and last residue. The D gene is left open where the match is weak. A clone size is listed for some rows: how often the clone was seen (once, few, many), or a class if it is expanded.

abundance: once; d_gene: TRBD1; v_gene: TRBV20-1; j_gene: TRBJ1-1; CDR3aa: CSVGTGDWNFF; CDR3nt: TGCAGTGTAGGGACAGGGGATTGGAACTTCTTT
abundance: .; d_gene: .; v_gene: TRBV11-2; j_gene: TRBJ2-7; CDR3aa: CASSLSDSLSYEQYF; CDR3nt: TGTGCCAGCAGCTTAAGTGACTCACTCTCCTACGAGCAGTACTTC
abundance: .; d_gene: .; v_gene: TRBV30; j_gene: TRBJ1-4; CDR3aa: CAWKEGWGEKLFF; CDR3nt: TGTGCCTGGAAGGAGGGGTGGGGTGAAAAACTGTTTTTT
abundance: .; d_gene: .; v_gene: TRBV12-3/TRBV12-4; j_gene: TRBJ2-3; CDR3aa: CASKEYSTQYF; CDR3nt: TGTGCCAGCAAAGAGTACAGCACGCAGTATTTT
abundance: .; d_gene: .; v_gene: TRBV6-2/TRBV6-3; j_gene: TRBJ2-5; CDR3aa: CASSYPAVAGSDKTQYF; CDR3nt: TGTGCCAGCAGTTACCCCGCGGTTGCGGGGTCAGATAAGACCCAGTACTTC
abundance: .; d_gene: .; v_gene: TRBV19; j_gene: TRBJ1-5; CDR3aa: CASSPSSGGRNQPQHF; CDR3nt: TGTGCCAGTAGTCCCTCGTCGGGGGGCCGCAATCAGCCCCAGCATTTT
abundance: .; d_gene: .; v_gene: TRBV11-3; j_gene: TRBJ1-1; CDR3aa: CASSQGIYTEAFF; CDR3nt: TGTGCCAGCAGCCAAGGGATTTACACTGAAGCTTTCTTT
abundance: .; d_gene: TRBD1; v_gene: TRBV30; j_gene: TRBJ1-1; CDR3aa: CAWGDSPNTEAFF; CDR3nt: TGTGCCTGGGGGGACAGTCCGAACACTGAAGCTTTCTTT
abundance: .; d_gene: .; v_gene: TRBV30; j_gene: TRBJ1-1; CDR3aa: CAWSRVVAFF; CDR3nt: TGTGCCTGGAGTCGGGTTGTAGCTTTCTTT
abundance: .; d_gene: .; v_gene: TRBV2; j_gene: TRBJ1-5; CDR3aa: CASSLNLIRSPQHF; CDR3nt: TGTGCCAGCAGTTTAAATTTAATCAGGTCGCCCCAGCATTTT
abundance: .; d_gene: .; v_gene: TRBV3-1/TRBV3-2; j_gene: TRBJ2-2; CDR3aa: CASSHLGGGPEGTGELFF; CDR3nt: TGTGCCAGCAGCCACCTAGGGGGGGGGCCGGAGGGGACCGGGGAGCTGTTTTTT
abundance: .; d_gene: .; v_gene: TRBV10-1; j_gene: TRBJ1-5; CDR3aa: CASSSGTGGVMVPQHF; CDR3nt: TGCGCCAGCAGCAGCGGGACGGGGGGAGTTATGGTTCCCCAGCATTTT
abundance: .; d_gene: .; v_gene: TRBV7-7; j_gene: TRBJ2-1; CDR3aa: CASSLVFSSSYNEQFF; CDR3nt: TGTGCCAGCAGCTTAGTTTTCTCGAGCTCCTACAATGAGCAGTTCTTC
abundance: .; d_gene: TRBD1; v_gene: TRBV18; j_gene: TRBJ2-2; CDR3aa: CASSPPGTGTGELFF; CDR3nt: TGTGCCAGCTCACCACCAGGGACAGGGACCGGGGAGCTGTTTTTT
abundance: .; d_gene: .; v_gene: TRBV12-2; j_gene: TRBJ1-1; CDR3aa: CASRSVRRADTEAFF; CDR3nt: TGTGCAAGTCGCTCAGTCAGGCGGGCGGACACTGAAGCTTTCTTT
abundance: .; d_gene: .; v_gene: TRBV29-1; j_gene: TRBJ1-6; CDR3aa: CSVKGSSYNSPLHF; CDR3nt: TGCAGCGTAAAGGGGAGCTCCTATAATTCACCCCTCCACTTT
abundance: .; d_gene: .; v_gene: TRBV5-4; j_gene: TRBJ1-1; CDR3aa: CASSPFGGINTEAFF; CDR3nt: TGTGCCAGCAGCCCTTTCGGGGGCATAAACACTGAAGCTTTCTTT
abundance: .; d_gene: TRBD1; v_gene: TRBV30; j_gene: TRBJ2-7; CDR3aa: CAWSMRRDRGRAKQYF; CDR3nt: TGTGCCTGGAGTATGAGGAGGGACAGGGGCCGGGCGAAGCAGTACTTC
abundance: .; d_gene: .; v_gene: TRBV30; j_gene: TRBJ1-2; CDR3aa: CAWSVQGRYYGYTF; CDR3nt: TGTGCCTGGAGTGTACAGGGTAGATACTATGGCTACACCTTC
abundance: once; d_gene: .; v_gene: TRBV3-1/TRBV3-2; j_gene: TRBJ1-2; CDR3aa: CASSPGGWHGHGYTF; CDR3nt: TGTGCCAGCAGCCCCGGGGGCTGGCACGGCCATGGCTACACCTTC
abundance: .; d_gene: .; v_gene: TRBV7-2; j_gene: TRBJ2-6; CDR3aa: CASTPVGSGANVLTF; CDR3nt: TGTGCCAGCACCCCGGTCGGATCTGGGGCCAACGTCCTGACTTTC
abundance: once; d_gene: .; v_gene: TRBV6-5; j_gene: TRBJ1-6; CDR3aa: CASSSAGVGNSPLHF; CDR3nt: TGTGCCAGCAGTTCCGCAGGGGTTGGTAATTCACCCCTCCACTTT
abundance: .; d_gene: TRBD1; v_gene: TRBV19; j_gene: TRBJ2-2; CDR3aa: CASSMGTGPTLRRAGELFF; CDR3nt: TGTGCCAGTAGTATGGGGACAGGTCCAACTTTGAGAAGGGCCGGGGAGCTGTTTTTT
abundance: .; d_gene: .; v_gene: TRBV25-1; j_gene: TRBJ1-2; CDR3aa: CASCNHEGADNYGYTF; CDR3nt: TGTGCCAGCTGCAACCACGAGGGTGCCGACAACTATGGCTACACCTTC
abundance: .; d_gene: .; v_gene: TRBV18; j_gene: TRBJ1-2; CDR3aa: CASSPIRAVNYGYTF; CDR3nt: TGTGCCAGCTCACCGATCCGGGCGGTGAACTATGGCTACACCTTC
abundance: .; d_gene: .; v_gene: TRBV6-6; j_gene: TRBJ1-5; CDR3aa: CASKGGLEPQHF; CDR3nt: TGTGCCAGCAAGGGGGGCCTGGAGCCCCAGCATTTT
abundance: .; d_gene: .; v_gene: TRBV10-3; j_gene: TRBJ2-3; CDR3aa: CAISESNRTQYF; CDR3nt: TGTGCCATCAGTGAGTCAAATAGAACGCAGTATTTT
abundance: .; d_gene: TRBD1; v_gene: TRBV10-2; j_gene: TRBJ1-1; CDR3aa: CASLGQPNTEAFF; CDR3nt: TGCGCCAGCTTGGGACAGCCAAACACTGAAGCTTTCTTT
abundance: .; d_gene: TRBD1; v_gene: TRBV5-4; j_gene: TRBJ1-3; CDR3aa: CASSPDRATGNTIYF; CDR3nt: TGTGCCAGCAGCCCAGACAGGGCAACCGGAAACACCATATATTTT
abundance: .; d_gene: .; v_gene: TRBV6-5; j_gene: TRBJ1-1; CDR3aa: CASRNQGLTRTEAFF; CDR3nt: TGTGCCAGCAGAAACCAAGGTCTCACAAGGACTGAAGCTTTCTTT
abundance: .; d_gene: .; v_gene: TRBV4-3; j_gene: TRBJ2-1; CDR3aa: CASSPDSYDNEQFF; CDR3nt: TGCGCCAGCAGCCCGGACTCGTACGACAATGAGCAGTTCTTC
abundance: .; d_gene: .; v_gene: TRBV30; j_gene: TRBJ1-3; CDR3aa: CACNYFRGSGNTIYF; CDR3nt: TGTGCCTGCAATTATTTCAGGGGATCTGGAAACACCATATATTTT
abundance: .; d_gene: .; v_gene: TRBV7-2; j_gene: TRBJ1-4; CDR3aa: CASKMGPNEKLFF; CDR3nt: TGTGCCAGCAAGATGGGCCCGAATGAAAAACTGTTTTTT
abundance: .; d_gene: .; v_gene: TRBV6-5; j_gene: TRBJ1-2; CDR3aa: CASSYEASRGYTF; CDR3nt: TGTGCCAGCAGTTACGAGGCGTCGCGTGGCTACACCTTC
abundance: .; d_gene: .; v_gene: TRBV14; j_gene: TRBJ2-7; CDR3aa: CASSPQGISYEQYF; CDR3nt: TGTGCCAGCAGCCCTCAGGGTATCTCCTACGAGCAGTACTTC
abundance: few; d_gene: .; v_gene: TRBV2; j_gene: TRBJ1-1; CDR3aa: CASRTQGNTEAFF; CDR3nt: TGTGCCAGCAGAACCCAGGGGAACACTGAAGCTTTCTTT
abundance: .; d_gene: .; v_gene: TRBV29-1; j_gene: TRBJ1-1; CDR3aa: CSVRQGITEAFF; CDR3nt: TGCAGCGTCCGGCAGGGGATCACTGAAGCTTTCTTT
abundance: .; d_gene: .; v_gene: TRBV6-6; j_gene: TRBJ2-1; CDR3aa: CASRHDYNEQFF; CDR3nt: TGTGCCAGCAGACATGATTACAATGAGCAGTTCTTC
abundance: .; d_gene: .; v_gene: TRBV3-1/TRBV3-2; j_gene: TRBJ2-2; CDR3aa: CASSQFLAGELFF; CDR3nt: TGTGCCAGCAGCCAATTCCTGGCCGGGGAGCTGTTTTTT
abundance: .; d_gene: TRBD1; v_gene: TRBV30; j_gene: TRBJ1-6; CDR3aa: CAWLTDRASSYNSPLHF; CDR3nt: TGTGCCTGGCTCACCGACAGGGCGAGCTCCTATAATTCACCCCTCCACTTT
abundance: .; d_gene: TRBD1; v_gene: TRBV2; j_gene: TRBJ1-1; CDR3aa: CASAGTGGSYTEAFF; CDR3nt: TGTGCCAGCGCGGGGACAGGGGGCTCATACACTGAAGCTTTCTTT
abundance: .; d_gene: .; v_gene: TRBV12-3/TRBV12-4; j_gene: TRBJ1-1; CDR3aa: CASSFTNTEAFF; CDR3nt: TGTGCCAGCAGCTTCACAAACACTGAAGCTTTCTTT
abundance: few; d_gene: TRBD2; v_gene: TRBV4-2; j_gene: TRBJ2-2; CDR3aa: CASSQDVAGGAGELFF; CDR3nt: TGTGCCAGCAGCCAAGATGTAGCGGGGGGGGCCGGGGAGCTGTTTTTT
abundance: .; d_gene: .; v_gene: TRBV15; j_gene: TRBJ2-1; CDR3aa: CATSQRQSSYNEQFF; CDR3nt: TGTGCCACCAGCCAAAGACAGTCCTCCTACAATGAGCAGTTCTTC
abundance: .; d_gene: .; v_gene: TRBV5-1; j_gene: TRBJ2-3; CDR3aa: CASSLVRFGTEDTQYF; CDR3nt: TGCGCCAGCAGCTTGGTTCGGTTCGGTACGGAAGATACGCAGTATTTT
abundance: .; d_gene: .; v_gene: TRBV19; j_gene: TRBJ1-2; CDR3aa: CASSPRGENGYTF; CDR3nt: TGTGCCAGTAGTCCCCGGGGAGAGAATGGCTACACCTTC
abundance: once; d_gene: .; v_gene: TRBV28; j_gene: TRBJ1-2; CDR3aa: CASSGRDGDGYTF; CDR3nt: TGTGCCAGCAGTGGTCGGGACGGGGATGGCTACACCTTC
abundance: few; d_gene: .; v_gene: TRBV30; j_gene: TRBJ2-3; CDR3aa: CAWSESSFSDYTQYF; CDR3nt: TGTGCCTGGAGTGAAAGCTCTTTTTCAGACTACACGCAGTATTTT
abundance: once; d_gene: .; v_gene: TRBV3-1/TRBV3-2; j_gene: TRBJ2-1; CDR3aa: CASSPGLLTYNEQFF; CDR3nt: TGTGCCAGCAGCCCGGGACTTTTAACCTACAATGAGCAGTTCTTC
abundance: .; d_gene: .; v_gene: TRBV4-2; j_gene: TRBJ1-6; CDR3aa: CASSQDSRNNSPLHF; CDR3nt: TGTGCCAGCAGCCAAGATTCGCGTAATAATTCACCCCTCCACTTT